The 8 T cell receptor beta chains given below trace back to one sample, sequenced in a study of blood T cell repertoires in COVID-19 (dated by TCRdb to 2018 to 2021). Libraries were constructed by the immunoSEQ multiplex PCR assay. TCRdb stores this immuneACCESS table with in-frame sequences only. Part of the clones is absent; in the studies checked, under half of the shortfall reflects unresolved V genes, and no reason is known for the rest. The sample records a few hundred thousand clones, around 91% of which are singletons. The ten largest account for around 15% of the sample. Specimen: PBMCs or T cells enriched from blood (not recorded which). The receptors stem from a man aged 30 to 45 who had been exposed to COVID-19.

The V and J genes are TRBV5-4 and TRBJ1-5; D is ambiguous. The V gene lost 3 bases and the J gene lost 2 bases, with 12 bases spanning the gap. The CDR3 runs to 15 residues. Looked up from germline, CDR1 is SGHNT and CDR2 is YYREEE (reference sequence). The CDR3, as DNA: TGTGCCAGCAGCTCCCCGGGTCAAGGCAATCAGCCCCAGCATTTT. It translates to CASSSPGQGNQPQHF.

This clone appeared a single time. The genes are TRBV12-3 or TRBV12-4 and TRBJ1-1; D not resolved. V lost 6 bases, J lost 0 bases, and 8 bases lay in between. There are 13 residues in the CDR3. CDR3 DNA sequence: TGTGCCAGCAGAAAGAGGTTGAACACTGAAGCTTTCTTT. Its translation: CASRKRLNTEAFF.

This chain's CDR3 is CASSNGTSTDTQYF. CDR3 coding DNA: TGTGCCAGCAGCAACGGGACTAGCACAGATACGCAGTATTTT. The chain joins TRBV5-6 to TRBJ2-3; D might be TRBD2 (6 bases). The CDR3 has 14 amino acids. The V gene's germline CDR1 is SGHDT and CDR2 YYEEEE. Trimming cost V 4 bases and J 0 bases, with 9 bases left between them.

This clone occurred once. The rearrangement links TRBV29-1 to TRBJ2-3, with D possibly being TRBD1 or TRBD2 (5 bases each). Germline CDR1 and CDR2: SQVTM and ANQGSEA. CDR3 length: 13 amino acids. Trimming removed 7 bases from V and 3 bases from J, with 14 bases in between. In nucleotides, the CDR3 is TGCAGCGGGGGGTCGGTAAGAACAGATACGCAGTATTTT. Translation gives CSGGSVRTDTQYF.

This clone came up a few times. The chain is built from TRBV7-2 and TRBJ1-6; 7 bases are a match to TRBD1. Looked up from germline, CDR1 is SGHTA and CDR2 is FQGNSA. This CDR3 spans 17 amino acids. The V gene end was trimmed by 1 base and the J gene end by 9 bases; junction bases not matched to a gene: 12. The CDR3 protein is CASSLGPQGVGSSPLHF. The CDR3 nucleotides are TGTGCCAGCAGCTTAGGACCCCAGGGGGTAGGGAGTTCACCCCTCCACTTT.

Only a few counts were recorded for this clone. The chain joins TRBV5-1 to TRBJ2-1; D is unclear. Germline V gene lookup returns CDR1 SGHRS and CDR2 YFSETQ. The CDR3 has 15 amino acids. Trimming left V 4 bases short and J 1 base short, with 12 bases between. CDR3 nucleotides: TGCGCCAGCAGCGGTGGCCAGAATTCCTACAATGAGCAGTTCTTC. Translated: CASSGGQNSYNEQFF.

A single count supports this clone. Written as DNA, the CDR3 is TGTGCCAGCACTCGCTTTGCCGGGGATGGAGAAAAACTGTTTTTT. This codes for CASTRFAGDGEKLFF. V usage is TRBV6-5 and J usage is TRBJ1-4; D not resolved. Trimming shortened V by 7 bases and J by 8 bases, and 20 bases separated the two germline ends. In germline, CDR1 is MNHEY, CDR2 SVGAGI. The CDR3 is 15 amino acids.

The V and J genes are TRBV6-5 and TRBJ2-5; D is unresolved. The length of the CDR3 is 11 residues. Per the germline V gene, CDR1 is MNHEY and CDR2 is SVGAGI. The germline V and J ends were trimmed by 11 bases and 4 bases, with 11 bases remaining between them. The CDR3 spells CAGRIGETQYF. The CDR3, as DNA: TGTGCCGGGCGTATTGGAGAGACCCAGTACTTC.